This T cell receptor (beta chain) originates from a study of cytomegalovirus exposure and HLA in healthy donors (dated by TCRdb to 2015 to 2018). Some background on the complete study: A later analysis indicated that the 90 to 150 validation repertoires were generated on the platform also employed for the 600 to 750 repertoires of the first cohort. The aim of the study was to test whether cataloging public T cell receptors could identify signatures of past pathogen exposure. To predict cytomegalovirus infection status, the study brought together high-throughput TCR immunosequencing, statistical association of individual TCRs with disease status, and machine learning. A separate validation cohort of over a hundred different subjects was used in addition to the roughly 700-subject first cohort.

Beyond this particular receptor, the publication reports: In the study, roughly 160 TCR beta chains were listed as associated with cytomegalovirus. In vitro tests confirmed that a few of the cytomegalovirus-associated TCR beta chains recognize cytomegalovirus antigens. The authors suggested that the approach could potentially be extended to other disease states and immunological phenotypes. Most TCR sequences were observed very rarely across donors, whereas some public TCRs were present in many individuals. The classifier was reported to diagnose cytomegalovirus status with high specificity and sensitivity in both the original and validation cohorts. All 120 or so repertoires were used to score co-occurrence in the validation cohort in a later analysis, because that analysis had no HLA typing for the cohort. A later analysis found that TCRs clustered in the first cohort also tended to co-occur in the roughly 120 validation repertoires, with 94% of cluster scores above 0.

With respect to this clone: No antigen is known for it. Within one base of it there is no much larger clone, and no base qualities were kept.

Library preparation was by the immunoSEQ multiplex PCR assay. The authors processed their data as follows. To diagnose cytomegalovirus status from the catalog of TCR beta chain sequences, a statistical classification framework was built. Held by TCRdb, this immuneACCESS table contains in-frame sequences only and omits some clones. Under half of the omission traces to an unresolved V gene where checked; the cause of the rest is unknown. V, J and clone size derive from that table, while D and trimming were established from the DNA sequence. This sample holds 150,000 to 200,000 clones; 75% to 85% were observed only once. Jointly, the top ten make up 13% of the sample. The donors were included in the validation cohort of over a hundred subjects, a group kept apart from the roughly 670-subject first cohort. From a lookup of the germline V gene, CDR1 and CDR2 are SNHLY and FYNNEI. V lost 8 bases and J lost 4 bases, and the count of bases not matched to a germline gene is 4. The CDR3 goes from the cysteine to the phenylalanine over 13 residues. Only the CDR3 DNA stays, 39 bases, in frame from base 1.

The chain uses TRBV2 and TRBJ1-1, and 10 bases in between align with TRBD1. The sample was PBMCs. This sequence originates from a woman aged 25 to 39 in good health and CMV-seropositive. The CDR3 has the sequence CASGWTGGTEAFF. The nucleotide sequence is given as TGTGCCAGCGGCTGGACAGGGGGCACTGAAGCTTTCTTT.